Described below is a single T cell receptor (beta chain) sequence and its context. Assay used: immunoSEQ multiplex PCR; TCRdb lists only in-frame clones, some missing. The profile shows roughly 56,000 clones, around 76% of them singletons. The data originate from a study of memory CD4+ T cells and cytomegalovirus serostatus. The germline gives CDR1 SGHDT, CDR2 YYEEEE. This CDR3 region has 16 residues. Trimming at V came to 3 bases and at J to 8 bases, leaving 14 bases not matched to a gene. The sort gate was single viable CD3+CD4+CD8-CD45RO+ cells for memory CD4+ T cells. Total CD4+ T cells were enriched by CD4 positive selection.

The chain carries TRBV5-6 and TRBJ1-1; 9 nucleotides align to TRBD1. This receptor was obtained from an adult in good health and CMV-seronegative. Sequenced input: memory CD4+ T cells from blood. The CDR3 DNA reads TGTGCCAGCAGCTCCGGGACAGGGAAGCTTTCTGCCGAAGCTTTCTTT. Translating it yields CASSSGTGKLSAEAFF.